Listed below are T cell receptor beta chains from one sample, sequenced in a study of T cells in Graves' hyperthyroidism and ophthalmopathy. MiXCR, run by TCRdb on the multiplex PCR reads, gives a single entry per CDR3 protein. The sample includes around 240,000 distinct CDR3 sequences, roughly 15% seen only once; the top ten take 13%. Sequencing was carried out using blood. The receptors were gathered from a woman in her thirties or forties with Graves' hyperthyroidism that later progressed to Graves' ophthalmopathy. The CDR3 runs from the conserved cysteine through the conserved F or W. Each record gives: clone size, V gene, J gene, D gene, CDR3 DNA, CDR3 protein. A D gene is named only where the DNA matches it firmly. Size is stated for part of the rows, as once, few or many counts, or as a class when the clone is expanded.

many	TRBV11-2	TRBJ2-7	TRBD2	TGTGCCAGCAGCCCACGGACTAGCGGCACCTCCTACGAGCAGTACTTC	CASSPRTSGTSYEQYF
many	TRBV19	TRBJ1-5	NA	TGTGCCAGTATGACATACGGAGGGCATCAGCCCCAGCATTTT	CASMTYGGHQPQHF
many	TRBV3-1	TRBJ2-3	NA	TGTGCCAGCAGCCACGATGAGGGCAGGGGATATGTAGATACGCAGTATTTT	CASSHDEGRGYVDTQYF
many	TRBV7-9	TRBJ2-2	TRBD2	TGTGCCAGCAGGGGATTAGCGGGAGAAAACGGGGAGCTGTTTTTT	CASRGLAGENGELFF
many	TRBV30	TRBJ2-5	TRBD2	TGTGCCTGGAGTGTACGTCCCAGCGGGAGGGCCAGGGAGACCCAGTACTTC	CAWSVRPSGRARETQYF
few	TRBV7-6	TRBJ2-2	NA	TGTGCCAGCGGCCCGGCACAGAACACCGGGGAGCTGTTTTTT	CASGPAQNTGELFF
few	TRBV20-1	TRBJ2-3	TRBD2	TGCAGTGCTCCAGCGGGAGGCTCCCCGGATACGCAGTATTTT	CSAPAGGSPDTQYF
NA	TRBV2	TRBJ1-4	NA	TGTGCCAGCAGTGTCAGCCGGAATGAAAAACTGTTTTTT	CASSVSRNEKLFF
NA	TRBV19	TRBJ2-1	NA	TGTGCCAGTAGTATACGGGTGTCGCCATACAATGAGCAGTTCTTC	CASSIRVSPYNEQFF
many	TRBV10-2	TRBJ1-6	TRBD1	TGCGCCAGCAGCTCCGGGACAGCTGGATCACCCCTCCACTTT	CASSSGTAGSPLHF
NA	TRBV29-1	TRBJ1-2	NA	TGCAGCGTTGAAGATCTGTTGGGGAAAGGCTACACCTTC	CSVEDLLGKGYTF
few	TRBV28	TRBJ2-1	NA	TGTGCCAGCAGTTCGCCAGGACTGCCTAGTGAGCAGTTCTTC	CASSSPGLPSEQFF
NA	TRBV7-3	TRBJ2-4	TRBD2	TGTGCCAGCAGCCCGGGGACTAGCGGGAGAGGGTCCAAAAACATTCAGTACTTC	CASSPGTSGRGSKNIQYF
NA	TRBV20-1	TRBJ1-6	NA	TGCAGTGCAACCGACCGACATACGGGTAATTCACCCCTCCACTTT	CSATDRHTGNSPLHF
once	TRBV2	TRBJ2-1	NA	TGTGCCAGCATCGCGGGAACCTACAATGAGCAGTTCTTC	CASIAGTYNEQFF
many	TRBV18	TRBJ2-7	NA	TGTGCCAGCTCACCATTGAATCCTCCGAGCTCCTACGAGCAGTACTTC	CASSPLNPPSSYEQYF
few	TRBV6-1	TRBJ2-2	NA	TGTGCCAGCAGCCGACTAGGATATTATCCCGGGGAGCTGTTTTTT	CASSRLGYYPGELFF
many	TRBV28	TRBJ2-7	NA	TGTGCCGGTCAGAGAGTGGACTCCTACGAGCAGTACTTC	CAGQRVDSYEQYF
many	TRBV6-5	TRBJ2-5	TRBD1	TGTGCCAGCAGTTACACCCGACAGGGGATGGAGACCCAGTACTTC	CASSYTRQGMETQYF
many	TRBV28	TRBJ2-2	NA	TGTGCCAGCAGTCCCCGACCCCCGGGGAGGGAGCTGTTTTTT	CASSPRPPGRELFF
NA	TRBV28	TRBJ2-1	NA	TGTGTCAGCAGTTTAGGTTGGGCCGACAATGAGCAGTTCTTC	CVSSLGWADNEQFF